The 22 T cell receptor beta chains presented below share a single source sample, sequenced in a study of T cell responses to AZD1222 COVID-19 vaccine. Profiled with immunoSEQ multiplex PCR; TCRdb holds only in-frame clones, not every one. Of around 97,000 clones listed, less than 95% are singletons. This sample comprised peripheral blood, obtained on day 0 of AZD1222 vaccination. The receptors shown here come from an adult in good health.

The chain uses TRBV7-3 and TRBJ2-3; 7 nucleotides agree with TRBD2. V dropped 4 bases and J dropped 5; count of bases not matched to a gene: 6. The CDR3 has 14 residues. Germline CDR1 and CDR2: SGHTA and FQGTGA. The CDR3 DNA reads as TGTGCCAGCAGCTCCGCGGGGAGGGGAGATACGCAGTATTTT. Translating gives CASSSAGRGDTQYF. Supplemented by reference TRBV7-3 and TRBJ2-3, the full variable domain reads GAGVSQTPSNKVTEKGKYVELRCDPISGHTALYWYRQSLGQGPEFLIYFQGTGAADDSGLPNDRFFAVRPEGSVSTLKIQRTERGDSAVYLCASSSAGRGDTQYFGPGTRLTVL.

The chain links TRBV7-8 to TRBJ1-1; no definite D call. Germline values: CDR1 SGHVS, CDR2 FQNEAQ. The CDR3 covers 12 residues. V lost 10 bases and J 3 bases, leaving 12 bases between the germline ends. CDR3 sequence: CATTHGHTEAFF. The CDR3 DNA sequence: TGTGCCACCACCCATGGGCACACTGAAGCTTTCTTT.

V gene TRBV5-4 combines with J gene TRBJ2-2; D is undetermined. This CDR3 spans 16 amino acids. The germline V gene encodes CDR1 SGHNT and CDR2 YYREEE (reference sequence). With 0 bases removed from V and 1 base from J, the gap between germline ends came to 10 bases. The CDR3 DNA reads as TGTGCCAGCAGCTTGGATTGGCTGGGGAACACCGGGGAGCTGTTTTTT. Translation: CASSLDWLGNTGELFF.

DNA for the CDR3: TGTGCCAGCAGCCCCGGCTCCACAGGGGGCCATCAGCCCCAGCATTTT. Amino acids: CASSPGSTGGHQPQHF. The rearrangement uses TRBV11-1 and TRBJ1-5; TRBD1 matches 9 bases. The junction had 10 bases not matched to a gene; V was cut back by 5 bases and J by 5 bases. This CDR3 has 16 residues. CDR1 SGHAT and CDR2 FQDESV come from the germline V gene (reference sequence).

The chain couples TRBV28 to TRBJ2-1; 8 bases fit TRBD2. J lost 0 bases, V lost 6 bases, and 10 bases had no gene match. CDR3 length: 17 amino acids. Germline CDR1 MDHEN, CDR2 SYDVKM. The CDR3 DNA follows: TGTGCCAGCAGAACAGCGGGGGACTGGGGCTCCTACAATGAGCAGTTCTTC. It yields the protein CASRTAGDWGSYNEQFF.

The genes are TRBV6-6 and TRBJ1-1; D may be TRBD1 (5 bases). This CDR3 comprises 15 residues. Trimming left V 2 bases short and J 0 bases short, with 10 bases between. Germline lookup yields CDR1 MNHNY and CDR2 SVGAGI (reference sequence). Written as DNA, the CDR3 is TGTGCCAGCAGTTACGACAGACAGATGAACACTGAAGCTTTCTTT. Residues: CASSYDRQMNTEAFF.

With respect to this clone: One end of the junction fails to match germline, which may point to a read error. The rearrangement uses TRBV25-1 and TRBJ1-2; D ambiguous. Germline V lookup: CDR1 MGHDK, CDR2 SYGVNS. This CDR3 contains 14 residues. The DNA for the CDR3 is TGTGCCAGCAGCGGAGCGGTGGGTAACCATGGCTACACCTTC. It is translated as CASSGAVGNHGYTF.

The chain carries TRBV11-2 and TRBJ1-1; D call uncertain. The CDR3 has 14 residues. Germline V gene data show CDR1 as SGHAT and CDR2 as FQNNGV. Trimming took off 8 bases at V and 1 base at J, with 14 bases between the two ends. CDR3 bases: TGTGCCAGCGGCCCCAGACACTCGAACACTGAAGCTTTCTTT. Amino acid sequence: CASGPRHSNTEAFF.

J is TRBJ2-3 and V is TRBV2; 8 bases are a match to TRBD1. The CDR3 has 16 residues. Germline V CDR1 and CDR2: SNHLY, FYNNEI. DNA for the CDR3: TGTGCTATTCACAGGACCCCAGGGGGCCAGACAGATACGCAGTATTTT. Its translation is CAIHRTPGGQTDTQYF. Full variable domain (outside the CDR3, taken from reference TRBV2 and TRBJ2-3): EPEVTQTPSHQVTQMGQEVILRCVPISNHLYFYWYRQILGQKVEFLVSFYNNEISEKSEIFDDQFSVERPDGSNFTLKIRSTKLEDSAMYFCAIHRTPGGQTDTQYFGPGTRLTVL.

The chain links TRBV7-2 to TRBJ1-2; D is possibly TRBD1 (5 bases). This CDR3 has 13 amino acids. CDR1 is SGHTA and CDR2 is FQGNSA in the germline V gene. Deletions cut 6 bases from V and 5 bases from J, with 13 bases between. CDR3 amino acids: CASRPPGGYGYTF. The CDR3 DNA reads as TGTGCCAGCAGACCCCCGGGGGGGTATGGCTACACCTTC.

This sequence joins TRBV7-3 and TRBJ1-4, with 7 bases aligning to TRBD1. CDR3 size: 18 residues. The trim removed 4 bases at V and 0 bases at J, leaving 11 bases unmatched. Germline-derived CDR1 and CDR2 are SGHTA and FQGTGA. DNA for the CDR3: TGTGCCAGCAGCTCGCGACAGGGTTTGTTTGCAACTAATGAAAAACTGTTTTTT. Protein sequence: CASSSRQGLFATNEKLFF.

This chain uses TRBV5-1 with TRBJ2-7; D may be TRBD1 (6 bases). Germline CDR1 and CDR2: SGHRS and YFSETQ. The CDR3 is made up of 14 amino acids. The germline V and J ends were trimmed by 1 base and 3 bases, with 11 bases remaining between them. The CDR3 here is CASSLQGPVYEQYF. The CDR3 DNA is TGCGCCAGCAGCTTGCAGGGGCCGGTCTACGAGCAGTACTTC.

J is TRBJ2-3 and V is TRBV6-4; perhaps D is TRBD1 or TRBD2 (6 bases each). In germline, CDR1 is MRHNA, CDR2 SNTAGT. V lost 0 bases, J lost 2 bases, and 9 bases lay in between. The CDR3 length is 15 residues. The CDR3 loop is CASSDSTGATDTQYF. DNA for the CDR3: TGTGCCAGCAGTGACTCTACGGGGGCCACAGATACGCAGTATTTT.

V gene TRBV10-3 combines with J gene TRBJ1-5; possible D gene TRBD1, 6 bases. V dropped 10 bases and J dropped 2 bases, with 15 bases sitting between them. The CDR3 is made up of 14 amino acids. Germline V lookup: CDR1 ENHRY, CDR2 SYGVKD. The CDR3 sequence: CATAAGGGNQPQHF. The DNA for the CDR3 is TGTGCCACCGCGGCGGGGGGCGGCAATCAGCCCCAGCATTTT.

CDR3 DNA: TGTGCCAGCAGCTTAGCAAGGACAGCTTATGGCTACACCTTC. Its protein is CASSLARTAYGYTF. The chain links TRBV11-2 to TRBJ1-2, with D perhaps matching TRBD1 (6 bases). The CDR3 is made up of 14 amino acids. Trimming stripped 1 base from V and 5 bases from J, with 11 bases between. Germline values: CDR1 SGHAT, CDR2 FQNNGV.

The chain recombines TRBV18 with TRBJ1-2; no clear D gene. The CDR3 is 13 residues long. V was shortened by 4 bases and J by 3 bases, with 9 bases between the two germline ends. The germline CDR1 and CDR2 sequences are KGHSH and LQKENI. CDR3 sequence: CASSLSTDYGYTF. The CDR3, as DNA: TGTGCCAGCTCACTCAGTACCGACTATGGCTACACCTTC.

This chain joins TRBV9 and TRBJ2-3; D not resolved. Germline V gene sequence: CDR1 SGDLS, CDR2 YYNGEE. Trimming took 8 bases from V and 4 from J, leaving 8 bases between them. The length of the CDR3 is 11 residues. CDR3 DNA sequence: TGTGCCAGTTCATATTCAGATACGCAGTATTTT. This encodes CASSYSDTQYF.

The chain couples TRBV5-6 to TRBJ1-5; D may be TRBD1 (5 bases). Per germline, CDR1 SGHDT and CDR2 YYEEEE. The V end lost 3 bases, the J end lost 5 bases, and 12 bases lay between the germline ends. This CDR3 comprises 14 residues. CDR3 bases: TGTGCCAGCAGCTGGGGAGGGGTCTATCAGCCCCAGCATTTT. This sequence encodes CASSWGGVYQPQHF.

The V and J genes are TRBV7-2 and TRBJ2-7; TRBD1 matches 7 bases. This CDR3 has 14 residues. After removal of 3 bases from V and 8 bases from J, the junction contained 10 bases not matched to a gene. CDR1 is SGHTA and CDR2 is FQGNSA in the germline V gene. The CDR3 here is CASSFWQGDSQQYF. The CDR3 coding sequence is TGTGCCAGCAGCTTCTGGCAGGGGGATTCTCAGCAGTACTTC.

The V call is TRBV19, the J call TRBJ1-1; D is ambiguous. Germline V lookup: CDR1 LNHDA, CDR2 SQIVND (reference sequence). The V gene lost 9 bases and the J gene lost 0 bases, with 14 bases spanning the gap. The CDR3 is made up of 14 amino acids. CDR3 residues: CASARRNMNTEAFF. Here the CDR3 DNA reads TGTGCCAGCGCCCGGCGGAACATGAACACTGAAGCTTTCTTT.

V is TRBV19 and J is TRBJ1-2, with D maybe TRBD1 (6 bases). Germline V gene lookup returns CDR1 LNHDA and CDR2 SQIVND (reference sequence). Trimming removed 3 bases at V and 4 bases at J, with 12 bases between. The CDR3 has 14 residues. In DNA form, the CDR3 reads TGTGCCAGTAGTATGTTGGACAGAAGCTATGGCTACACCTTC. It translates to CASSMLDRSYGYTF.

The chain employs TRBV2 and TRBJ1-5, with 9 bases fitting TRBD1. The CDR3 is made up of 13 amino acids. Germline values: CDR1 SNHLY, CDR2 FYNNEI. The V segment lost 6 bases and the J segment 7 bases; nucleotides outside the gene matches: 4. The CDR3 nucleotides read TGTGCCAGCAGGGGACAGGGCGGACAGCCCCAGCATTTT. Translated: CASRGQGGQPQHF.